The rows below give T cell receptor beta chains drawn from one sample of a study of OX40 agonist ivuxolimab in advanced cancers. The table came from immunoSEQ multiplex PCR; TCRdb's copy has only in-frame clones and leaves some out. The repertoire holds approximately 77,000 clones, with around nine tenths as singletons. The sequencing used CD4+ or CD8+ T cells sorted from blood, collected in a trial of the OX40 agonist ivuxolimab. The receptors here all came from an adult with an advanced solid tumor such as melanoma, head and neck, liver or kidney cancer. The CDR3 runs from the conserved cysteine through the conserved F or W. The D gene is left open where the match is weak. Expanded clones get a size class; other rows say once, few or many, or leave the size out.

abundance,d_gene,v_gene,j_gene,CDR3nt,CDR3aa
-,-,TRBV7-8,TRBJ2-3,TGTGCCAGCAGCTTTGACTCAGATACGCAGTATTTT,CASSFDSDTQYF
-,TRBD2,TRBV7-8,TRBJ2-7,TGTGCCAGCAGCTTAACCACAGGCCGAGGACTAGACGACGAGCAGTACTTC,CASSLTTGRGLDDEQYF
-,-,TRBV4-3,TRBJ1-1,TGCGCCAGCAGCCAAGATTGGACAGCGCGGAACACTGAAGCTTTCTTT,CASSQDWTARNTEAFF
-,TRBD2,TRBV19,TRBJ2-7,TGTGCCAGTAGTACCCTAGCGGATTCATACTACGAGCAGTACTTC,CASSTLADSYYEQYF
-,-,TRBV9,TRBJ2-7,TGTGCCAGCAGCGGGAAGGGGGGGCTCTACGAGCAGTACTTC,CASSGKGGLYEQYF
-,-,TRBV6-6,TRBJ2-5,TGTGCCAGCAGTTACTCGATAACAGGATTGGAGACCCAGTACTTC,CASSYSITGLETQYF
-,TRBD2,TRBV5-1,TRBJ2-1,TGCGCCAGCAGCTTGGAGGCGGGAGATGAGCAGTTCTTC,CASSLEAGDEQFF
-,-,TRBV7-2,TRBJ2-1,TGTGCCAGCAGCTTAGCGGCGGGTAGGGGCAATGAGCAGTTCTTC,CASSLAAGRGNEQFF
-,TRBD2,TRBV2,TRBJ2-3,TGTGCCAGCAGTGAAGCTGGACTAGCGGGAGGGGCAGATACGCAGTATTTT,CASSEAGLAGGADTQYF
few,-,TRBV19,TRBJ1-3,TGTGCCAGTAGTCCCGAGCGGGGAAACACCATATATTTT,CASSPERGNTIYF
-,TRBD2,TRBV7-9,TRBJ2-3,TGTGCCAGCAGCTCCCGACTAGCGGGGGTTGATACGCAGTATTTT,CASSSRLAGVDTQYF
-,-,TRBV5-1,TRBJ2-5,TGCGCCAGCAGTCCCCGGTCGGGTGGCGCTCAAGAGACCCAGTACTTC,CASSPRSGGAQETQYF
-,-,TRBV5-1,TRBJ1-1,TGCGCCAGCAGCTTAAGTGGCAGGGGTACGACTGAAGCTTTCTTT,CASSLSGRGTTEAFF
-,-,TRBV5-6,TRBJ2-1,TGTGCCAGCAGCTTGAGGGACTGGTACAATGAGCAGTTCTTC,CASSLRDWYNEQFF
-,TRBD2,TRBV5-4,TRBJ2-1,TGTGCCAGCAGCTTGGGTGTGGGGGGGTCCTACAATGAGCAGTTCTTC,CASSLGVGGSYNEQFF
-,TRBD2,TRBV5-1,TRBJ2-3,TGCGCCAGCAGCTTGCCCTTGACTAGCGGAGGCGAAGATACGCAGTATTTT,CASSLPLTSGGEDTQYF
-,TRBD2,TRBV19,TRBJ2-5,TGTGCCAGTAACGCGCGGGAGCGGGGCGAGACCCAGTACTTC,CASNARERGETQYF
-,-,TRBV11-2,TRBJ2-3,TGTGCCAGCAGCCGAGAGGGGGTACCACTCACAGATACGCAGTATTTT,CASSREGVPLTDTQYF
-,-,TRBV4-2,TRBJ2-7,TGTGCCAGCAGCCAAGAGTCTTGGAGCTCCTACGAGCAGTACTTC,CASSQESWSSYEQYF
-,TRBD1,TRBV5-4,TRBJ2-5,TGTGCCAGCAGCGCCGGGACAGGGAAGACCCAGTACTTC,CASSAGTGKTQYF
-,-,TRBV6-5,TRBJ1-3,TGTGCCAGCAGTTACTCCGCAAGGAACACCATATATTTT,CASSYSARNTIYF
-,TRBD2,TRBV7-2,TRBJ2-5,TGTGCCAGCACGGCGGGAGCAGCGGAGCAGTACTTC,CASTAGAAEQYF
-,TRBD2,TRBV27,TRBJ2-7,TGTGCCAGCAGTTCACTAGCGGGAGGGAGCGAGCAGTACTTC,CASSSLAGGSEQYF
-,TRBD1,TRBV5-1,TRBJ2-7,TGCGCCAGCAGCTCTGGGACAGGTAACTCCTACGAGCAGTACTTC,CASSSGTGNSYEQYF
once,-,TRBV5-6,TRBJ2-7,TGTGCCAGCAGCCGCCTAACGGGTGAGCAGTACTTC,CASSRLTGEQYF
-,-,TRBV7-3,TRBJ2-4,TGTGCCAGCACCCTACCGGGACTAGCCAAAAACATTCAGTACTTC,CASTLPGLAKNIQYF
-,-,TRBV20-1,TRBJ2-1,TGCAGTGCTAGAGAGGATGAGCAGTTCTTC,CSAREDEQFF
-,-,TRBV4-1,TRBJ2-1,TGCGCCAGCAGCCAAGAGGCCCTAGCGAGAAATGAGCAGTTCTTC,CASSQEALARNEQFF
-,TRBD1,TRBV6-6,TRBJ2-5,TGTGCCAGCAGTTACGGGCAGGGGGCCGCGGAGACCCAGTACTTC,CASSYGQGAAETQYF
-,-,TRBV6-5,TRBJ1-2,TGTGCCAGCAGTTACTCCCTCGGACAGCTTAGAAGAGGCTACACCTTC,CASSYSLGQLRRGYTF
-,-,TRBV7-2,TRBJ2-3,TGTGCCAGTACTAGGTGGAACACAGATACGCAGTATTTT,CASTRWNTDTQYF
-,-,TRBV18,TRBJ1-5,TGTGCCAGCTCACTATACAGGGACTCTCAGCCCCAGCATTTT,CASSLYRDSQPQHF
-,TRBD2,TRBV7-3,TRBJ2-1,TGTGCCAGCAGCCAGACCGGGACTAGCGTTCTGTCCCCGCAGTTCTTC,CASSQTGTSVLSPQFF